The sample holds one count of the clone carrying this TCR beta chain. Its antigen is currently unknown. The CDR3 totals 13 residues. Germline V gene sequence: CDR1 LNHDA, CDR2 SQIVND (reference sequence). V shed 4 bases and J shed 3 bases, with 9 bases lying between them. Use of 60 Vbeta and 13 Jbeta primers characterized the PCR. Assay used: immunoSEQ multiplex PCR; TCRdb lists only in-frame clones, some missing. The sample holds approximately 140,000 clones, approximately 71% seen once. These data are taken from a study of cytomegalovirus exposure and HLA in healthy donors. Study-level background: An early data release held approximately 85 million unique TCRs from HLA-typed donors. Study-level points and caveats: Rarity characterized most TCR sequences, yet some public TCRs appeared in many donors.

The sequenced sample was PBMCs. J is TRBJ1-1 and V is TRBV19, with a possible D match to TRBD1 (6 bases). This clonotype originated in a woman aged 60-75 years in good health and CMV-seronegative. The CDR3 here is CASSRGRDTEAFF. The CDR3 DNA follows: TGTGCCAGTAGTAGGGGGCGCGACACTGAAGCTTTCTTT. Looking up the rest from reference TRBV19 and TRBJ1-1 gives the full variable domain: DGGITQSPKYLFRKEGQNVTLSCEQNLNHDAMYWYRQDPGQGLRLIYYSQIVNDFQKGDIAEGYSVSREKKESFPLTVTSAQKNPTAFYLCASSRGRDTEAFFGQGTRLTVV.